The source of this T cell receptor (beta chain) is a study of blood T cell repertoires in COVID-19. Produced via immunoSEQ multiplex PCR; TCRdb's table is partial and in-frame only. The data hold under 100,000 clones, with 85% observed a single time. The length of the CDR3 is 14 residues. Germline loops: CDR1 SGHRS, CDR2 YFSETQ. V was cut by 5 bases and J by 0 bases, with 10 bases left in between. This chain links TRBV5-1 with TRBJ2-3; maybe TRBD2 (5 bases). This TCR came from a man aged 50 or older with acute or convalescent COVID-19. Specimen: peripheral blood. The CDR3 sequence is CASSLGVSTDTQYF. The CDR3 DNA is TGCGCCAGCAGTCTCGGGGTCAGCACAGATACGCAGTATTTT.